Listed below are T cell receptor beta chains from one sample, sequenced in a study of OX40 agonist ivuxolimab in advanced cancers. Only in-frame clones appear in the TCRdb table, and some are missing; sequencing was by immunoSEQ multiplex PCR. The profile shows 98,000 or so clones, around nine tenths of them singletons. The material was CD4+ or CD8+ T cells sorted from blood, obtained in a trial of the OX40 agonist ivuxolimab. These receptors were obtained from an adult with an advanced solid tumor such as melanoma, head and neck, liver or kidney cancer. Both conserved end residues are part of each CDR3. The D gene is left open where the match is weak. Size tells how often a clone was seen (once, few, many) or the class of an expanded clone, and some rows leave it out.

cdr3_nt: TGTGCCAGTAGTGCCGGGACAGGGTCCTACGAGCAGTACTTC
cdr3_aa: CASSAGTGSYEQYF
j_call: TRBJ2-7
d_call: TRBD1
v_call: TRBV19
clone_size: NA

cdr3_nt: TGTGCCAGCAGAATAAGTGACAGGGGTATCTCTGAAGCTTTCTTT
cdr3_aa: CASRISDRGISEAFF
j_call: TRBJ1-1
d_call: TRBD1
v_call: TRBV11-2
clone_size: once

cdr3_nt: TGTGCCAGCAGGTTAGGTAGCGGCTGGAGCTCCTACAATGAGCAGTTCTTC
cdr3_aa: CASRLGSGWSSYNEQFF
j_call: TRBJ2-1
d_call: NA
v_call: TRBV7-9
clone_size: NA

cdr3_nt: TGTGCCAGCAGCCGACGAAGCGGGAGGATAACCGGGGAGCTGTTTTTT
cdr3_aa: CASSRRSGRITGELFF
j_call: TRBJ2-2
d_call: TRBD2
v_call: TRBV7-3
clone_size: NA

cdr3_nt: TGTGCCAGCAGAAGGACAGATAATTCACCCCTCCACTTT
cdr3_aa: CASRRTDNSPLHF
j_call: TRBJ1-6
d_call: NA
v_call: TRBV5-4
clone_size: NA

cdr3_nt: TGTGCCAGCAGTAGTTCCATTACAAATTACAATGAGCAGTTCTTC
cdr3_aa: CASSSSITNYNEQFF
j_call: TRBJ2-1
d_call: NA
v_call: TRBV28
clone_size: NA

cdr3_nt: TGTGCCAGCAGCTTAAATCAAAGACCCACGGGCACCATATATTTT
cdr3_aa: CASSLNQRPTGTIYF
j_call: TRBJ1-3
d_call: NA
v_call: TRBV11-2
clone_size: NA

cdr3_nt: TGTGCCAGCAGCCAAGATACCGGGGGCGGTACTGAAAAACTGTTTTTT
cdr3_aa: CASSQDTGGGTEKLFF
j_call: TRBJ1-4
d_call: NA
v_call: TRBV4-2
clone_size: NA

cdr3_nt: TGTGCCAGCAGCTTAGGTTGGGGGGACAATCAGCCCCAGCATTTT
cdr3_aa: CASSLGWGDNQPQHF
j_call: TRBJ1-5
d_call: NA
v_call: TRBV7-9
clone_size: NA

cdr3_nt: TGTGCCTGGAGTGGTCCCCCACAGGGGGCATTTGTCTATGGCTACACCTTC
cdr3_aa: CAWSGPPQGAFVYGYTF
j_call: TRBJ1-2
d_call: TRBD1
v_call: TRBV30
clone_size: NA

cdr3_nt: TGTGCCAGTTCCCAAGGAGGGGACAGGCGAAACACCATATATTTT
cdr3_aa: CASSQGGDRRNTIYF
j_call: TRBJ1-3
d_call: TRBD1
v_call: TRBV25-1
clone_size: once

cdr3_nt: TGTGCCAGCTCACCCTTTCCGGGACAGGGGCGCACTGAAGCTTTCTTT
cdr3_aa: CASSPFPGQGRTEAFF
j_call: TRBJ1-1
d_call: TRBD1
v_call: TRBV18
clone_size: NA

cdr3_nt: TGCGCCAGCAGCCAAGATCCTAGCGGGAGGGTTAATGAGCAGTTCTTC
cdr3_aa: CASSQDPSGRVNEQFF
j_call: TRBJ2-1
d_call: TRBD2
v_call: TRBV4-1
clone_size: NA

cdr3_nt: TGTGCCAGCAGCGTAGCCCTAGCGGGGGCGCGGGATACGCAGTATTTT
cdr3_aa: CASSVALAGARDTQYF
j_call: TRBJ2-3
d_call: TRBD2
v_call: TRBV9
clone_size: NA

cdr3_nt: TGTGCCAGCAGCCTTACCGGGACAGGGGTCCTTGGGACTAATGAAAAACTGTTTTTT
cdr3_aa: CASSLTGTGVLGTNEKLFF
j_call: TRBJ1-4
d_call: TRBD1
v_call: TRBV5-6
clone_size: NA

cdr3_nt: TGTGCCAGCCTTCCCCGAGGGAGAGCGAAAGATACGCAGTATTTT
cdr3_aa: CASLPRGRAKDTQYF
j_call: TRBJ2-3
d_call: NA
v_call: TRBV27
clone_size: NA

cdr3_nt: TGTGCCATCAGTGAGTCGCATGGCACGGGGCCGGGAGATACGCAGTATTTT
cdr3_aa: CAISESHGTGPGDTQYF
j_call: TRBJ2-3
d_call: NA
v_call: TRBV10-3
clone_size: NA

cdr3_nt: TGTGCCAGCAGTGGACAGGAAAATCAGCCCCAGCATTTT
cdr3_aa: CASSGQENQPQHF
j_call: TRBJ1-5
d_call: NA
v_call: TRBV6-1
clone_size: once

cdr3_nt: TGTGCCAGCAGTGAAGCCGGGACTAGCGGGAGCGGCACCGGGGAGCTGTTTTTT
cdr3_aa: CASSEAGTSGSGTGELFF
j_call: TRBJ2-2
d_call: TRBD2
v_call: TRBV2
clone_size: NA

cdr3_nt: TGTGCCAGCAACCTACCGGGACAGGTAAATCGAGCTTTCTTT
cdr3_aa: CASNLPGQVNRAFF
j_call: TRBJ1-1
d_call: TRBD1
v_call: TRBV28
clone_size: NA

cdr3_nt: TGTGCCAGCTCACGGACAGCGGGACAACAGAATTCACCCCTCCACTTT
cdr3_aa: CASSRTAGQQNSPLHF
j_call: TRBJ1-6
d_call: NA
v_call: TRBV18
clone_size: NA

cdr3_nt: TGTGCCAGCAGCTTGGGGCTACCTATCCCCTACGAGCAGTACTTC
cdr3_aa: CASSLGLPIPYEQYF
j_call: TRBJ2-7
d_call: NA
v_call: TRBV6-1
clone_size: NA

cdr3_nt: TGTGCCAGCAGTTGGGGACGGAACTACGAGCAGTACTTC
cdr3_aa: CASSWGRNYEQYF
j_call: TRBJ2-7
d_call: NA
v_call: TRBV6-1
clone_size: NA

cdr3_nt: TGTGCCTGGAGATGGGGGCGGGGCACGGTGGATAATTCACCCCTCCACTTT
cdr3_aa: CAWRWGRGTVDNSPLHF
j_call: TRBJ1-6
d_call: NA
v_call: TRBV30
clone_size: NA

cdr3_nt: TGTGCCAGCAGCTTGTCCGGGACATCCTATGGCTACACCTTC
cdr3_aa: CASSLSGTSYGYTF
j_call: TRBJ1-2
d_call: NA
v_call: TRBV5-6
clone_size: NA

cdr3_nt: TGTGCCAGTCGGCCGAGCAGAAAAGATACGCAGTATTTT
cdr3_aa: CASRPSRKDTQYF
j_call: TRBJ2-3
d_call: NA
v_call: TRBV19
clone_size: NA

cdr3_nt: TGTGCCAGCAGCCACGGACTAGCGGCTTTCAATGAGCAGTTCTTC
cdr3_aa: CASSHGLAAFNEQFF
j_call: TRBJ2-1
d_call: TRBD2
v_call: TRBV14
clone_size: NA

cdr3_nt: TGTGCCTGGAGTAGCAGTTCCAATCAGCCCCAGCATTTT
cdr3_aa: CAWSSSSNQPQHF
j_call: TRBJ1-5
d_call: NA
v_call: TRBV30
clone_size: once

cdr3_nt: TGCGCCAGCAGCTTGGACTCGAGCACTGAAGCTTTCTTT
cdr3_aa: CASSLDSSTEAFF
j_call: TRBJ1-1
d_call: NA
v_call: TRBV5-1
clone_size: NA

cdr3_nt: TGCAGCGTGTGGTCAACCAAAAACACTGAAGCTTTCTTT
cdr3_aa: CSVWSTKNTEAFF
j_call: TRBJ1-1
d_call: NA
v_call: TRBV29-1
clone_size: once

cdr3_nt: TGCAGCGTTGAAGCCTTCGGCCAGACCTATGGCTACACCTTC
cdr3_aa: CSVEAFGQTYGYTF
j_call: TRBJ1-2
d_call: NA
v_call: TRBV29-1
clone_size: NA

cdr3_nt: TGTGCCAGCATAACGACGGCCGGGGGCACTGAAGCTTTCTTT
cdr3_aa: CASITTAGGTEAFF
j_call: TRBJ1-1
d_call: NA
v_call: TRBV28
clone_size: NA